This T cell receptor (beta chain) was recorded in a study of T cells expressing NK-cell markers. Study-level information: Sequencing of TCR beta repertoires drew on sorted CD3+CD56+NKG2C+, CD3+CD56+NKG2C- and CD3+CD56-NKG2C+ T cells. Eight donors were sequenced, of whom seven were HCMV-seropositive, while the remaining one was HCMV-seronegative. Study-wide findings and caveats: Once again these clonotypes came out on top in the CD3+CD56-NKG2C+ fraction of several donors.

In regard to this clonotype: Its target is unknown.

The CDR3 has 12 amino acids. Germline lookup yields CDR1 SQVTM and CDR2 ANQGSEA. TCRdb re-called the 5' RACE reads and catalogs CDR3 proteins one per entry, DNA excluded. The sample's table shows a few hundred thousand distinct CDR3 sequences. This TCR was sampled from a man aged 18 to 29 in good health. Material for sequencing was blood T cells: a sorted CD56 or NKG2C T cell subset, CD4+ or CD8+ T cells, or bulk PBMC T cells (not recorded which). The gene calls are TRBV29-1 and TRBJ2-1. The CDR3: CSVDLAVNEQFF.